The 25 T cell receptor beta chains given below trace back to one sample, sequenced in a study of shared clonotypes between healthy human individuals. Some clones are missing from TCRdb's copy, which holds only in-frame ones; the method was immunoSEQ multiplex PCR. The sample consists of about 1 million clones, about 70% of them appearing once. Sequencing input: memory CD4+ T cells sorted from blood. Documented subset: CD45RA-negative fraction. All receptors come from a man between 18 and 29 years old in good health.

V is TRBV10-3 and J is TRBJ1-2, with 8 bases identical to TRBD1. V lost 6 bases to trimming and J lost 6 bases; unmatched junction nucleotides: 6. The CDR3 covers 13 residues. CDR1 and CDR2 (germline): ENHRY, SYGVKD. CDR3: CAIRDRVVNGYTF. The CDR3 nucleotides read TGTGCCATCAGGGACAGGGTAGTGAATGGCTACACCTTC.

The chain has TRBV6-5 and TRBJ2-5; TRBD2 aligns across 13 bases. After removal of 5 bases from V and 3 bases from J, the junction contained 3 bases not matched to a gene. CDR1 is MNHEY and CDR2 is SVGAGI in the germline V gene. This CDR3 spans 15 amino acids. CDR3 DNA: TGTGCCAGCAGTACTAGCGGGGGGGGCGAAGAGACCCAGTACTTC. It is translated as CASSTSGGGEETQYF.

The chain combines TRBV6-6 with TRBJ2-2, with D possibly TRBD1 on 5 matching bases. This CDR3 is built from 16 residues. V lost 0 bases and J lost 5, with 13 bases in between. Germline V lookup: CDR1 MNHNY, CDR2 SVGAGI (reference sequence). Here the CDR3 reads CASSYSIGVRTGELFF. DNA of the CDR3: TGTGCCAGCAGTTACTCTATAGGGGTGCGGACCGGGGAGCTGTTTTTT.

The CDR3 here is CASSLEGARFNNEQFF. The DNA for the CDR3 is TGTGCCAGCAGCTTAGAGGGGGCTAGATTCAACAATGAGCAGTTCTTC. The gene calls are TRBV7-2 and TRBJ2-1; 7 nucleotides line up with TRBD1. CDR1 is SGHTA and CDR2 is FQGNSA in the germline V gene. The CDR3 covers 16 residues. V dropped 1 base and J dropped 5; count of bases not matched to a gene: 8.

The table lists this clone with a count of one. This rearrangement joins TRBV21-1 to TRBJ2-5; the table's D call TRBD2 went unverified against the DNA. TRBV21-1 is an annotated pseudogene. The CDR3 is 22 residues long. CDR3 amino acids: CASSKETSGSPLMIFGAQTQYF. In nucleotides, the CDR3 is TGTGCCAGCAGCAAAGAGACTAGCGGGAGCCCTCTAATGATATTTGGGGCGCAGACCCAGTACTTC.

The genes are TRBV9 and TRBJ1-2; TRBD1 might be the D (6 bases). This CDR3 region has 14 residues. Trimming left V 4 bases short and J 2 bases short, with 12 bases between. Germline CDR1 and CDR2: SGDLS and YYNGEE. The CDR3 nucleotides are TGTGCCAGCAGCCTGGTCGACAGGAACTATGGCTACACCTTC. It translates to CASSLVDRNYGYTF.

This chain links TRBV11-2 with TRBJ2-1; TRBD2 aligns across 9 bases. There are 15 residues in the CDR3. Germline loops: CDR1 SGHAT, CDR2 FQNNGV. V lost 3 bases, J lost 5 bases, and 5 bases stayed unmatched. The CDR3, as DNA: TGTGCCAGCAGCTTGGATAGCGGGAGAAACAATGAGCAGTTCTTC. It encodes CASSLDSGRNNEQFF.

The chain links TRBV9 to TRBJ2-1; possible D gene TRBD1, 6 bases. V was clipped by 3 bases and J by 10 bases, with 8 bases between them. This CDR3 is built from 11 residues. Germline V gene lookup returns CDR1 SGDLS and CDR2 YYNGEE. CDR3 amino acids: CASSADREQFF. The CDR3 DNA is TGTGCCAGCAGCGCCGACAGGGAGCAGTTCTTC. The complete variable domain, with remaining parts taken from reference TRBV9 and TRBJ2-1, reads DSGVTQTPKHLITATGQRVTLRCSPRSGDLSVYWYQQSLDQGLQFLIQYYNGEERAKGNILERFSAQQFPDLHSELNLSSLELGDSALYFCASSADREQFFGPGTRLTVL.

This clone came up a few times. The J gene is TRBJ2-3, the V gene TRBV27, with 9 nucleotides matching TRBD2. Germline V gene sequence: CDR1 MNHEY, CDR2 SMNVEV (reference sequence). CDR3 length: 16 residues. The junction had 11 bases not matched to a gene; V was cut back by 2 bases and J by 8 bases. The CDR3 bases are TGTGCCAGCAGTTTAGGTAGAGGAGCGGGGGGAGGTACGCAGTATTTT. Translating gives CASSLGRGAGGGTQYF.

The chain employs TRBV5-5 and TRBJ1-4, with 9 bases lining up with TRBD1. Germline values: CDR1 SGHKS, CDR2 YYEKEE (reference sequence). This CDR3 contains 15 residues. V lost 4 bases and J lost 7; bases outside the gene matches: 8. CDR3 loop: CASSLDRGSAEKLFF. CDR3 nucleotide sequence: TGTGCCAGCAGCCTGGACAGGGGCTCTGCTGAAAAACTGTTTTTT.

This clone came up a few times. V usage is TRBV30 and J usage is TRBJ2-7; 7 positions match TRBD1. This CDR3 spans 16 amino acids. With 4 bases clipped from V and 5 bases from J, the junction kept 17 bases outside the gene matches. The germline V gene encodes CDR1 GTSNPN and CDR2 SVGIG (reference sequence). The CDR3 nucleotides are TGTGCCTGGACAACGGGAACACAGGGGCTCAGGGACGAGCAGTACTTC. It encodes CAWTTGTQGLRDEQYF.

The rearrangement links TRBV5-8 to TRBJ1-2, with D unclear. This CDR3 region has 13 residues. Germline loops: CDR1 SGHTS, CDR2 YDEGEE. Trimming pared 4 bases from V and 7 bases from J, leaving 14 bases between. CDR3 amino acids: CASSPLRVGGYTF. CDR3 sequence (DNA): TGTGCCAGCAGCCCTTTAAGGGTGGGTGGCTACACCTTC.

The chain employs TRBV10-3 and TRBJ2-3, with D maybe TRBD1 (5 bases). Trimming pared 9 bases from V and 4 bases from J, leaving 11 bases between. CDR1 and CDR2 from the germline V gene are ENHRY and SYGVKD. This CDR3 contains 12 residues. CDR3 nucleotides: TGTGCCATGCAGGGTTTATCAGATACGCAGTATTTT. It is translated as CAMQGLSDTQYF.

The CDR3 DNA sequence: TGCGCCAGCAGAAGACCAGGGACGAACACTGAAGCTTTCTTT. Translated, it gives CASRRPGTNTEAFF. This sequence joins TRBV5-1 and TRBJ1-1; a possible D gene is TRBD1 (5 bases). Per the germline V gene, CDR1 is SGHRS and CDR2 is YFSETQ. The V and J ends lost 5 bases and 1 base respectively, with 12 bases between them. The CDR3 contains 14 residues.

Comments on this clone: One junction end does not reproduce the germline sequence, and a read error may be involved. This CDR3 is also generated by other DNA sequences in the sample. The chain is built from TRBV5-1 and TRBJ1-1, with a weak D call TRBD1 (5 bases). The CDR3 runs to 12 residues. Germline V gene sequence: CDR1 SGHRS, CDR2 YFSETQ. The CDR3 DNA is TGCGCCAGCAGCTTGGAAGGGGCTGAAGCCTTCTTT. Translation gives CASSLEGAEAFF.

This rearrangement joins TRBV11-2 to TRBJ2-7; TRBD2 matches 11 bases. Germline loops: CDR1 SGHAT, CDR2 FQNNGV. J gave up 6 bases and V 5 bases, and 6 bases lay outside the gene matches. This CDR3 contains 14 residues. The CDR3 region has the DNA TGTGCCAGCAGCACCCTAGCGGGGGGCTCCGAGCAGTACTTC. Amino acids: CASSTLAGGSEQYF.

This clone occurred once. V gene TRBV28 combines with J gene TRBJ2-5; the match to TRBD1 covers 10 bases. This CDR3 is built from 17 residues. Germline CDR1 MDHEN, CDR2 SYDVKM. The J segment lost 1 base and the V segment lost 4 bases, leaving 9 bases of the junction unmatched. The CDR3 DNA follows: TGTGCCAGCAGTTCCCTTGGGGACAGGGGACCCCAAGAGACCCAGTACTTC. Protein: CASSSLGDRGPQETQYF.

The chain uses TRBV7-2 and TRBJ2-5, with 11 bases matching TRBD2. The J call may be mistaken, given a closer DNA end match to TRBJ2-7. The CDR3 is made up of 15 amino acids. From germline, CDR1 is SGHTA and CDR2 FQGNSA. The CDR3 sequence is CASSPTSGASYEQYF. Here the CDR3 DNA reads TGTGCCAGCAGCCCGACTAGCGGGGCCTCCTACGAGCAGTACTTC.

The chain's CDR3 is CASRPLAGETQYF. CDR3 nucleotides: TGTGCCAGCAGACCTCTGGCGGGAGAGACCCAGTACTTC. The chain has TRBV7-9 and TRBJ2-5; a weak D match, TRBD2 (5 bases). Trimming shortened V by 6 bases and J by 4 bases, and 12 bases separated the two germline ends. Germline CDR1 and CDR2: SEHNR and FQNEAQ (reference sequence). This CDR3 is 13 amino acids long.

This chain connects TRBV29-1 to TRBJ2-7; D is uncertain. The length of the CDR3 is 11 residues. Germline V gives CDR1 SQVTM, CDR2 ANQGSEA. V was shortened by 4 bases and J by 3 bases, with 7 bases between the two germline ends. The CDR3 coding sequence is TGCAGCGTTGGGTTATTCTACGAGCAGTACTTC. Protein: CSVGLFYEQYF.

This chain links TRBV5-6 with TRBJ2-1; tentatively, D is TRBD2 (6 bases). This CDR3 spans 13 amino acids. V dropped 2 bases and J dropped 8 bases, with 11 bases sitting between them. In germline, CDR1 is SGHDT, CDR2 YYEEEE. The CDR3 spells CASSLLASDEQFF. CDR3 sequence (DNA): TGTGCCAGCAGCTTACTAGCTTCTGATGAGCAGTTCTTC.

The rearrangement links TRBV11-1 to TRBJ2-1, with 10 bases fitting TRBD2. This CDR3 has 15 amino acids. The germline V gene encodes CDR1 SGHAT and CDR2 FQDESV (reference sequence). The V gene end was trimmed by 5 bases and the J gene end by 3 bases; junction bases not matched to a gene: 4. In nucleotides, the CDR3 is TGTGCCAGCAGCCCGAGCGGGAGGGTCTACAATGAGCAGTTCTTC. This codes for CASSPSGRVYNEQFF. Full variable domain (rest looked up from reference TRBV11-1 and TRBJ2-1): EAEVAQSPRYKITEKSQAVAFWCDPISGHATLYWYRQILGQGPELLVQFQDESVVDDSQLPKDRFSAERLKGVDSTLKIQPAELGDSAMYLCASSPSGRVYNEQFFGPGTRLTVL.

The V call is TRBV9, the J call TRBJ2-5; D may correspond to TRBD1 or TRBD2 (6 bases each). The CDR3 extends over 15 amino acids. CDR1 and CDR2 (germline): SGDLS, YYNGEE. Trimming pared 2 bases from V and 5 bases from J, leaving 16 bases between. The CDR3 coding sequence is TGTGCCAGCAGCGTTAGACAGGCTGGGAGGGAGACCCAGTACTTC. It yields the protein CASSVRQAGRETQYF.

A few counts support this clone. The V and J genes are TRBV5-1 and TRBJ1-1, with TRBD1 matching over 8 bases. Per germline, CDR1 SGHRS and CDR2 YFSETQ. The V segment lost 5 bases and the J segment 1 base; nucleotides outside the gene matches: 10. There are 16 residues in the CDR3. CDR3 nucleotides: TGCGCCAGCAGTCGTACCGCGGACAGGGCGAACACTGAAGCTTTCTTT. It codes for CASSRTADRANTEAFF.

The V call is TRBV27, the J call TRBJ1-4, with D maybe TRBD1 (5 bases). The CDR3 is 14 residues long. Trimming stripped 0 bases from V and 8 bases from J, with 10 bases between. CDR1 MNHEY and CDR2 SMNVEV come from the germline V gene (reference sequence). CDR3 nucleotides: TGTGCCAGCAGTTTATCCGGGGGTCAAGAAAAACTGTTTTTT. It specifies CASSLSGGQEKLFF.